This entry concerns a single TCR beta chain. The data were obtained in a study of T-cell memory formation after mild COVID-19. TCRdb analysed the 5' RACE reads with MiXCR anew, one entry per CDR3 protein. The sample records hundreds of thousands of distinct CDR3 sequences, roughly 17% being singletons. The V gene end was trimmed by 6 bases and the J gene end by 2 bases; junction bases not matched to a gene: 5. This CDR3 has 16 residues. The clonotype was recovered from a man younger than 35 who had mild COVID-19 (a few samples of this study predate the infection). Cell type and time point are not known. The chain uses TRBV12-3 or TRBV12-4 and TRBJ2-1, with TRBD2 matching 12 bases. The specimen sequenced was PBMCs or a T cell subset sorted from them (not recorded which). For the CDR3, the DNA is TGTGCCAGCAGAACCCGGACTAGCGGGGCCTACAATGAGCAGTTCTTC. Its translation: CASRTRTSGAYNEQFF.